This T cell receptor beta chain was sequenced during a study of siplizumab effects on memory and regulatory T cells (dated by TCRdb to 2018 to 2020). Looking at the study overall: The effect of the anti-CD2 antibody siplizumab on alloreactive T-cell subsets was examined in allogeneic mixed lymphocyte reactions constructed from human PBMCs. Broader findings and caveats from the paper: Siplizumab significantly reduced the cumulative frequency of alloreactive sequences traceable to unstimulated CD4+ memory T cells. For roughly 75-96% of proliferating CD4+ or CD8+ clones, no naive or memory phenotype could be assigned. Because sequences below about 10^-5 frequency were poorly captured, only a minor fraction of alloreactive clones could be mapped to unstimulated subsets. No functional confirmation was obtained for the suppressive function of proliferating Tregs from siplizumab cultures. Among mappable alloreactive CD4+ clones, an average Treg-derived fraction of about 70% was observed with siplizumab, compared with approximately 25% in control reactions. Unstimulated naive T cells appeared to be more diverse than memory T cells, and naive cells seemed to make a substantial contribution to the alloresponse.

In addition, sequencing in three donor pairs included unstimulated CD8+ effector memory subsets alongside CD4+ naive, CD8+ naive, CD8+ TEMRA and CD4+ memory subsets. TCRbeta CDR3 sequencing was performed on sorted unstimulated T cells and on proliferating T cells recovered from mixed lymphocyte reactions. Fresh whole blood from roughly ten HLA-typed healthy donors was used to isolate PBMCs. The CDR3 holds 15 amino acids from the cysteine to the phenylalanine. Only the CDR3 portion is preserved as DNA: 45 bases, with reading frame beginning at the first base. Library preparation was by the immunoSEQ multiplex PCR assay. The deep sequencing platform assayed around 95,000 TCR templates per sample. Genomic DNA extracted from sorted T cells was the material used for TCRbeta CDR3 sequencing. Turning to the authors' computational methods: The R programming language was used for clonal analysis of TCRbeta CDR3 data. Alloreactive CD4+ and CD8+ clones were defined by comparing unstimulated samples with post-reaction CFSE-low samples. Alloreactive CD4+ clones were assigned to regulatory or non-regulatory origin by matching sequences to sorted unstimulated Treg and non-Treg repertoires. Drawn from immuneACCESS, this table holds only the in-frame rearrangements with V and J called that TCRdb kept. Clones are partly lost; checked studies trace under half to an unresolved V gene and leave the rest unexplained. V and J calls and clone size come straight from that table; D and trimming were deduced from the DNA. Present in this sample are some 41,000 clones, about 90% of which were seen just once. The ten largest account for approximately 0.25% of the sample.

Notes on this clone: Its target antigen remains unknown. Qualities for individual bases were not recorded, and no much larger clone is one base off.

The TCR was taken from a human donor in good health. The sequenced sample consisted of naive CD4+ T cells sorted from blood. What this sample's cell subset or site label stands for: unstimulated naive T cells. The chain is encoded by TRBV7-5 joined to TRBJ1-6; the D call in the table, TRBD1, was not verified against the DNA. TRBV7-5 is a pseudogene. CDR3 loop: CARSLAGQGNSPLHF. In nucleotides, the sequence is TGTGCCAGAAGCTTAGCCGGACAGGGGAATTCACCCCTCCACTTT.